This T cell receptor beta chain was recovered during a study of CD8+ T cells in alopecia areata. Study as a whole: Treated patients took oral tofacitinib at 5 to 10 mg twice daily.

Punch biopsies of lesional scalp, plus peripheral blood, were taken from alopecia areata patients. Study-wide points: The study found TCR sharing across patients less clear than in mice, possibly for HLA reasons.

With respect to this clone: Its antigen remains unidentified.

RNA extraction and reverse transcription yielded cDNA as sequencing template. This table comes from immunoSEQ multiplex PCR, and its TCRdb copy is limited to in-frame clones, with some not included. The sample records hundreds of thousands of clones, less than 80% being singletons. The CDR3 spans 14 residues. Germline V gene data show CDR1 as SEHNR and CDR2 as FQNEAQ (reference sequence). The germline V and J ends were trimmed by 9 bases and 9 bases, with 18 bases remaining between them. This TCR derives from a human donor with alopecia areata. V gene TRBV7-9 combines with J gene TRBJ1-6, with D uncertain. The sample consisted of CD4+ T cells sorted from blood, taken at week 0. The CDR3 bases are TGTGCCAGTAGACCCGAGGCGAAGAGTTCACCCCTCCACTTT. The encoded protein is CASRPEAKSSPLHF.